This T cell receptor (beta chain) was obtained from a study of shared clonotypes between healthy human individuals. Findings and caveats of the study: Naive CD4 clonotypes overlapped across a handful of donors at around 4.8%. Generally, naive subsets came out with larger estimated richness than memory subsets. Clonotypes which were not shared had lower generation probabilities than clonotypes that all four donors shared.

Original handling: Because ImmunoSEQ provided only junction sequences with no quality scores, the filtering differed. TCRdb's copy holds only in-frame clones and misses some; the assay was immunoSEQ multiplex PCR. D and trimming come from the DNA, and the V and J calls and clone size come from that table. The sample consists of more than 2 million clones, 93% of them appearing once. Worth noting for this clone: As yet, its antigen is unknown.

Only CD45RO-negative cells positively selected for CCR7 counted as naive CD8 cells, so terminally differentiated effector memory CD45RA+ cells were excluded. Sequenced sample: naive CD8+ T cells from PBMCs. This receptor was taken from a man aged 18 to 29 in good health. Some clones in this sample may be carry-over from other donors' samples.

In DNA form, the CDR3 reads TGCAGCGTTGTTTTTTGGTCTGGGGACAGGGGCTCGTATGGCTACACCTTC. Protein: CSVVFWSGDRGSYGYTF. This rearrangement joins TRBV29-1 to TRBJ1-2; 10 bases are a match to TRBD1. With 4 bases clipped from V and 5 bases from J, the junction kept 16 bases outside the gene matches. The CDR3 is 17 residues long. The germline CDR1 and CDR2 sequences are SQVTM and ANQGSEA.